Below, 3 T cell receptor beta chains from the same sample are listed, as sequenced in a study of cytomegalovirus exposure and HLA in healthy donors. The PCR was carried out with 60 Vbeta primers and 13 Jbeta primers. Only in-frame clones appear in the TCRdb table, and some are missing; sequencing was by immunoSEQ multiplex PCR. Of more than 130,000 clones in the sample, 60% to 85% were seen once. The sequenced sample was PBMCs. These receptors all come from a male donor in good health and CMV-seronegative.

The chain carries TRBV27 and TRBJ2-1, with 8 bases identical to TRBD2. J lost 6 bases, V lost 5 bases, and 6 bases had no gene match. Germline V gives CDR1 MNHEY, CDR2 SMNVEV (reference sequence). CDR3 length: 14 amino acids. The CDR3, as DNA: TGTGCCAGCAGTCCTTGGACTAGCAGCAATGAGCAGTTCTTC. As protein: CASSPWTSSNEQFF.

The rearrangement uses TRBV16 and TRBJ1-1, with D maybe TRBD1 (6 bases). CDR3 length: 14 residues. V was shortened by 1 base and J by 1 base, with 7 bases between the two germline ends. Germline V gene data show CDR1 as KGHSY and CDR2 as FQNENV. CDR3: CASSQFRGNTEAFF. The CDR3 nucleotides read TGTGCCAGCAGCCAATTCAGGGGGAACACTGAAGCTTTCTTT. Based on the CDR3 plus reference TRBV16 and TRBJ1-1, the full variable domain is GEEVAQTPKHLVRGEGQKAKLYCAPIKGHSYVFWYQQVLKNEFKFLISFQNENVFDETGMPKERFSAKCLPNSPCSLEIQATKLEDSAVYFCASSQFRGNTEAFFGQGTRLTVV.

The V and J genes are TRBV9 and TRBJ1-4; no clear D. The ends were cut back, 3 bases at V and 0 bases at J, with 12 bases in the middle. Germline CDR1 SGDLS, CDR2 YYNGEE. The CDR3 totals 16 residues. The CDR3 DNA reads TGTGCCAGCAGCGATGAGGGCGACACAACTAATGAAAAACTGTTTTTT. As protein: CASSDEGDTTNEKLFF.